This T cell receptor (beta chain) is from a study of cytomegalovirus exposure and HLA in healthy donors. The PCR used 60 Vbeta and 13 Jbeta primers. Generated by immunoSEQ multiplex PCR, the TCRdb table keeps only in-frame clones and is missing some. The sample contains over 150,000 clones, 84% of which appear only once. Overall study findings and caveats: Highly shared variants forming one cluster were likely a sequencing artifact. Testing in vitro showed a few CMV-associated chains specific for CMV antigens.

Losses at the gene ends were 5 bases for V and 7 bases for J; bases not matched to a gene: 11. Germline V CDR1 and CDR2: PRHDT, FYEKMQ (reference sequence). The CDR3 loop spans 15 amino acids. Points on this clone: Its specificity is not known.

The TCR was taken from a girl aged 5 to 17 in good health and CMV-seropositive. Material: PBMCs. J is TRBJ2-1 and V is TRBV13, with 7 bases fitting TRBD2. CDR3 DNA: TGTGCCAGCAGCCGCAGCGGGGCATACGGGAATGAGCAGTTCTTC. Protein: CASSRSGAYGNEQFF.